The 21 T cell receptor beta chains given below trace back to one sample, sequenced in a study of CD8 T cells in Susac syndrome. An amount of RNA that ranged from about 0.45 to 1 ug was reverse transcribed with random hexamers. MiXCR, applied by TCRdb to the immunoSEQ multiplex PCR reads, yields one record per CDR3 protein. Of about 190,000 distinct CDR3 sequences listed, about 94% are singletons. Sequencing was carried out using CD4+ T cells from PBMCs. The source is a human donor in good health.

This clonotype was counted between two and nine times. The rearrangement links TRBV28 to TRBJ2-7; 7 bases line up with TRBD2. Germline CDR1 reads MDHEN; CDR2 reads SYDVKM. CDR3 size: 14 residues. The ends lost 2 bases at V and 0 bases at J; junction bases unmatched: 1. Written as DNA, the CDR3 is TGTGCCAGCAGTTTAAGCGGGACCTCCTACGAGCAGTACGTC. Amino acid sequence: CASSLSGTSYEQYV.

This chain connects TRBV29-1 to TRBJ1-2, with D unresolved. Deletions cut 4 bases from V and 6 bases from J, with 9 bases between. The CDR3 is 11 residues long. CDR1 is SQVTM, CDR2 ANQGSEA, per germline. Written as DNA, the CDR3 is TGCAGCGTTGTAGAGGGTGATGGCTACACCTTC. It encodes CSVVEGDGYTF. The variable domain in full, with the rest retrieved from reference TRBV29-1 and TRBJ1-2, is SAVISQKPSRDICQRGTSLTIQCQVDSQVTMMFWYRQQPGQSLTLIATANQGSEATYESGFVIDKFPISRPNLTFSTLTVSNMSPEDSSIYLCSVVEGDGYTFGSGTRLTVV.

The chain recombines TRBV12-3 or TRBV12-4 with TRBJ1-1, with 10 positions matching TRBD1. CDR3 length: 13 residues. After removal of 6 bases from V and 11 bases from J, the junction contained 9 bases not matched to a gene. CDR3: CASSIGQGVDAFF. Here the CDR3 DNA reads TGTGCCAGCAGCATAGGACAGGGGGTCGATGCTTTCTTT.

The J gene is TRBJ1-6, the V gene TRBV5-1; 7 nucleotides agree with TRBD1. With 1 base clipped from V and 10 bases from J, the junction kept 8 bases outside the gene matches. This CDR3 has 15 residues. Germline CDR1 SGHRS, CDR2 YFSETQ. Here the CDR3 DNA reads TGCGCCAGCAGCTTGACAAACAGGGGTAACTCACCCCTCCACTTT. Its protein is CASSLTNRGNSPLHF. Drawing the rest from reference TRBV5-1 and TRBJ1-6, the complete variable domain is KAGVTQTPRYLIKTRGQQVTLSCSPISGHRSVSWYQQTPGQGLQFLFEYFSETQRNKGNFPGRFSGRQFSNSRSEMNVSTLELGDSALYLCASSLTNRGNSPLHFGNGTRLTVT.

The rearrangement links TRBV29-1 to TRBJ2-7; 7 nucleotides agree with TRBD1. This CDR3 comprises 12 residues. Germline trimming cut 6 bases from V and 5 bases from J; bases unmatched to any gene: 7. In germline, CDR1 is SQVTM, CDR2 ANQGSEA. The CDR3 sequence is CSVRGYGNEQYF. DNA for the CDR3: TGCAGCGTCAGGGGGTACGGGAACGAGCAGTACTTC.

The sample holds one count of this clonotype. This rearrangement joins TRBV3-1 to TRBJ2-3; a weak D match, TRBD2 (5 bases). The V gene lost 4 bases and the J gene lost 7 bases, with 15 bases spanning the gap. The germline CDR1 and CDR2 sequences are LGHDT and YNNKEL (reference sequence). CDR3 length: 14 residues. The CDR3, as DNA: TGTGCCAGCAGCCCAGAGGGTAGTCCAAATACGCAGTATTTT. Amino acids: CASSPEGSPNTQYF.

The chain carries TRBV5-4 and TRBJ1-1, with a tentative D call TRBD1 (6 bases). The CDR3 is 13 residues long. Trimming left V 5 bases short and J 11 bases short, with 19 bases between. CDR1 and CDR2 from the germline V gene are SGHNT and YYREEE (reference sequence). The chain's CDR3 is CASSSPGGAGAFF. The DNA for the CDR3 is TGTGCCAGCAGTAGCCCCGGGGGCGCGGGGGCTTTCTTT.

A few counts support this clonotype. The V and J genes are TRBV29-1 and TRBJ2-3, with 11 bases matching TRBD2. The CDR3 runs to 15 residues. J gave up 1 base and V 3 bases, and 3 bases lay outside the gene matches. Germline lookup yields CDR1 SQVTM and CDR2 ANQGSEA. The CDR3 protein is CSVDGTSGRTDTQYF. The CDR3 DNA sequence: TGCAGCGTTGATGGGACTAGCGGCCGCACAGATACGCAGTATTTT.

The chain joins TRBV29-1 to TRBJ1-5, with D hard to call. V dropped 7 bases and J dropped 5 bases, with 15 bases sitting between them. There are 13 residues in the CDR3. Germline CDR1 is SQVTM and CDR2 is ANQGSEA. The CDR3 DNA is TGCAGCGCCGAGTCCGGTCGCGATCAGCCCCAGCATTTT. Its protein is CSAESGRDQPQHF.

The V and J genes are TRBV4-3 and TRBJ2-4, with 11 bases identical to TRBD2. V trimming: 4 bases; J trimming: 0 bases; junction bases outside the gene matches: 11. Germline-derived CDR1 and CDR2 are LGHNA and YSLEER. The CDR3 is 19 amino acids. This CDR3 reads CASSLQTPSGGQAKNIQYF. CDR3 in DNA: TGCGCCAGCAGCCTCCAGACCCCTAGCGGGGGGCAAGCCAAAAACATTCAGTACTTC.

The rearrangement joins TRBV12-3 or TRBV12-4 to TRBJ1-4; 11 bases are a match to TRBD1. The CDR3 totals 15 residues. The ends lost 1 base at V and 7 bases at J; junction bases unmatched: 2. CDR3 bases: TGTGCCAGCAGTTTAGGGACAGGGGGCGGTGAAAAACTGTTTTTT. Its translation: CASSLGTGGGEKLFF.

This rearrangement joins TRBV3-1 to TRBJ1-2; tentatively, D is TRBD1 (5 bases). This CDR3 spans 15 amino acids. Per germline, CDR1 LGHDT and CDR2 YNNKEL (reference sequence). V was clipped by 5 bases and J by 8 bases, with 21 bases between them. CDR3 coding DNA: TGTGCCAGCAGCTTCCGGGACGAGGCCTCAGGAGGCTACACCTTC. Residues: CASSFRDEASGGYTF. Together with reference TRBV3-1 and TRBJ1-2, the CDR3 gives the full variable domain: DTAVSQTPKYLVTQMGNDKSIKCEQNLGHDTMYWYKQDSKKFLKIMFSYNNKELIINETVPNRFSPKSPDKAHLNLHINSLELGDSAVYFCASSFRDEASGGYTFGSGTRLTVV.

The rearrangement joins TRBV7-8 to TRBJ2-7; D is ambiguous. The CDR3 is 15 amino acids. CDR1 SGHVS and CDR2 FQNEAQ come from the germline V gene. V lost 5 bases to trimming and J lost 2 bases, with 16 bases between them. CDR3 coding DNA: TGTGCCAGCAGCCCTCCTAGTAGACCCCCCTACGAGCAGTACGTC. It is translated as CASSPPSRPPYEQYV.

This chain joins TRBV5-1 and TRBJ2-7; weak D call: TRBD1 (5 bases). The CDR3 runs 14 residues. The V and J ends lost 4 bases and 1 base respectively, with 12 bases between them. Germline V gene sequence: CDR1 SGHRS, CDR2 YFSETQ. Here the CDR3 DNA reads TGCGCCAGCAGCCTAGGACGGACATCCTACGAGCAGTACTTC. Amino acid sequence: CASSLGRTSYEQYF.

The rearrangement links TRBV19 to TRBJ2-7; D call uncertain. Trimming pared 6 bases from V and 2 bases from J, leaving 20 bases between. CDR1 is LNHDA and CDR2 is SQIVND in the germline V gene (reference sequence). The CDR3 is 16 amino acids. CDR3 sequence (DNA): TGTGCCAGTAGGGTTGACGAACCTTTTAAACCCTACGAGCAGTACTTC. Encoded protein: CASRVDEPFKPYEQYF.

The rearrangement joins TRBV11-1 to TRBJ2-5, with a weak D call TRBD1 (6 bases). V lost 4 bases, J lost 8 bases, and 20 bases lay in between. This CDR3 is 15 amino acids long. CDR1 and CDR2 from the germline V gene are SGHAT and FQDESV (reference sequence). CDR3 nucleotide sequence: TGTGCCAGCAGCTCAGGGGAACAGGCCGCCTCCACCCAGTACTTC. This translates into CASSSGEQAASTQYF.

The genes are TRBV20-1 and TRBJ1-2, with 7 nucleotides matching TRBD1. The CDR3 loop spans 12 amino acids. The V gene's germline CDR1 is DFQATT and CDR2 SNEGSKA (reference sequence). Trimming at V came to 3 bases and at J to 4 bases, leaving 2 bases not matched to a gene. CDR3 bases: TGCAGTGCTAGGGACAGGCTCTATGGCTACACCTTC. It codes for CSARDRLYGYTF.

In nucleotides, the CDR3 is TGCAGCGTTGTATCCATCGTTGGCTACACCTTC. Its translation: CSVVSIVGYTF. The genes are TRBV29-1 and TRBJ1-2, with D unresolved. Per germline, CDR1 SQVTM and CDR2 ANQGSEA. V lost 4 bases, J lost 7 bases, and 10 bases lay in between. The CDR3 is made up of 11 amino acids.

V usage is TRBV7-2 and J usage is TRBJ2-3; D may be TRBD1 (6 bases). With 4 bases removed from V and 6 bases from J, the gap between germline ends came to 17 bases. Germline assignment: CDR1 SGHTA and CDR2 FQGNSA. The length of the CDR3 is 15 residues. In nucleotides, the CDR3 is TGTGCCAGCAGCTCGACGGGACATGGGACCGATACGCAGTATTTT. Translating it yields CASSSTGHGTDTQYF.

This sequence joins TRBV5-4 and TRBJ1-4; D call uncertain. The CDR3 runs 15 residues. CDR1 SGHNT and CDR2 YYREEE come from the germline V gene (reference sequence). V shed 5 bases and J shed 3 bases, with 14 bases lying between them. The CDR3, as DNA: TGTGCCAGCAGTCAAGCGGGTTGGGCTAATGAAAAACTGTTTTTT. Translation gives CASSQAGWANEKLFF.

This clonotype has a handful of counts. This chain connects TRBV28 to TRBJ1-2; D is perhaps TRBD1 (5 bases). With 6 bases removed from V and 3 bases from J, the gap between germline ends came to 11 bases. The CDR3 is made up of 13 amino acids. Germline loops: CDR1 MDHEN, CDR2 SYDVKM. The CDR3 reads CASSPQGHYGYTF. In nucleotides, the CDR3 is TGTGCCAGCAGCCCCCAGGGACACTATGGCTACACCTTC.